These 20 T cell receptor beta chains were sequenced from one sample in a study of Graves' ophthalmopathy and Graves' hyperthyroidism. RNA transcripts were the source from which TCR beta CDR3 regions were amplified. Second-round multiplex PCR followed a first-round RT-PCR using HTBI primers. TCRdb independently ran MiXCR on the multiplex PCR reads; one entry per CDR3 protein. The sample records 240,000 or so distinct CDR3 sequences, 45% to 55% being singletons. The sample comprised peripheral blood. Receptor source: an adult man with Graves' ophthalmopathy.

This clonotype was found a few times. The rearrangement links TRBV7-8 to TRBJ2-7, with a tentative D call TRBD2 (6 bases). Germline V gives CDR1 SGHVS, CDR2 FQNEAQ. The CDR3 sequence is 14 residues long. V was shortened by 5 bases and J by 3 bases, with 14 bases between the two germline ends. The CDR3 sequence: CASSVKAGIYEQYF. CDR3 bases: TGTGCCAGCAGCGTTAAGGCGGGGATCTACGAGCAGTACTTC.

This clonotype was detected many times. The chain employs TRBV14 and TRBJ1-4, with 9 bases that match TRBD1. V trimming: 3 bases; J trimming: 3 bases; junction bases outside the gene matches: 2. This CDR3 is 15 amino acids long. Germline V lookup: CDR1 SGHDN, CDR2 FVKESK. CDR3 sequence: CASSQTGGPNEKLFF. The CDR3 bases are TGTGCCAGCAGCCAGACAGGGGGTCCTAATGAAAAACTGTTTTTT. The full variable domain, rest sourced from reference TRBV14 and TRBJ1-4, is EAGVTQFPSHSVIEKGQTVTLRCDPISGHDNLYWYRRVMGKEIKFLLHFVKESKQDESGMPNNRFLAERTGGTYSTLKVQPAELEDSGVYFCASSQTGGPNEKLFFGSGTQLSVL.

The rearrangement joins TRBV7-2 to TRBJ1-1; no firm D call. This CDR3 contains 14 residues. V was shortened by 2 bases and J by 1 base, with 8 bases between the two germline ends. CDR1 is SGHTA and CDR2 is FQGNSA in the germline V gene. CDR3 residues: CASSLMRENTEAFF. As DNA, the CDR3 is TGTGCCAGCAGCTTAATGAGGGAGAACACTGAAGCTTTCTTT.

The CDR3, as DNA: TGTGCCAGCAGCCCGGACGGATACAATGAGCAGTTCTTC. Its translation is CASSPDGYNEQFF. The chain is built from TRBV7-2 and TRBJ2-1; D gene uncertain. The CDR3 contains 13 residues. Germline CDR1 is SGHTA and CDR2 is FQGNSA. The ends were cut back, 5 bases at V and 4 bases at J, with 9 bases in the middle.

This clonotype was seen just once. The V call is TRBV7-3, the J call TRBJ1-5, with D uncertain. This CDR3 has 17 amino acids. Deletions cut 5 bases from V and 1 base from J, with 18 bases between. CDR1 and CDR2 (germline): SGHTA, FQGTGA. The CDR3 region is CASSPVSNGLSNQPQHF. The CDR3 region has the DNA TGTGCCAGCAGCCCCGTTAGTAACGGATTAAGCAATCAGCCCCAGCATTTT.

The gene calls are TRBV25-1 and TRBJ1-6; 7 nucleotides match TRBD1. Germline V gives CDR1 MGHDK, CDR2 SYGVNS. This CDR3 comprises 17 residues. Trimming at V came to 6 bases and at J to 9 bases, leaving 17 bases not matched to a gene. The chain's CDR3 is CASSQGAGGPYGSPLHF. The CDR3 bases are TGTGCCAGCAGCCAAGGCGCAGGGGGACCGTATGGTTCACCCCTCCACTTT.

The chain joins TRBV7-2 to TRBJ2-7, with 7 bases aligning to TRBD1. J lost 2 bases, V lost 4 bases, and 5 bases had no gene match. Germline assignment: CDR1 SGHTA and CDR2 FQGNSA. This CDR3 spans 14 amino acids. The CDR3 nucleotides are TGTGCCAGCAGCTACCCTGGGACAGCCTACGAGCAGTACTTC. Protein product: CASSYPGTAYEQYF.

This chain links TRBV7-2 with TRBJ1-4, with a weak D call TRBD1 (5 bases). V was trimmed by 2 bases and J by 4 bases, leaving 11 bases between them. The CDR3 covers 15 residues. CDR1 and CDR2 from the germline V gene are SGHTA and FQGNSA. Here the CDR3 DNA reads TGTGCCAGCAGCTTACAGGGTGGCGGTAATGAAAAACTGTTTTTT. This gives the protein CASSLQGGGNEKLFF.

This chain connects TRBV4-1 to TRBJ1-6; D remains ambiguous. In germline, CDR1 is MGHRA, CDR2 YSYEKL. CDR3 size: 18 residues. V lost 1 base, J lost 9 bases, and 22 bases lay in between. The CDR3 protein is CASSQVGLTGSLGSPLHF. The CDR3, as DNA: TGCGCCAGCAGCCAAGTGGGCCTGACCGGGTCCTTGGGTTCACCCCTCCACTTT.

This clonotype was seen more than once but under ten times. The chain uses TRBV5-1 and TRBJ1-1; a possible D gene is TRBD1 (6 bases). Trimming left V 4 bases short and J 3 bases short, with 13 bases between. This CDR3 is built from 14 residues. Germline V gene sequence: CDR1 SGHRS, CDR2 YFSETQ. Written as DNA, the CDR3 is TGCGCCAGCAGCAGGGCCCCAGGGGACACTGAAGCTTTCTTT. This sequence encodes CASSRAPGDTEAFF.

This chain joins TRBV7-3 and TRBJ2-7; TRBD1 might be the D (6 bases). The germline CDR1 and CDR2 sequences are SGHTA and FQGTGA. The V gene lost 6 bases and the J gene lost 1 base, with 28 bases spanning the gap. The length of the CDR3 is 19 residues. In nucleotides, the CDR3 is TGTGCCAGCAGTTACAAACAGGGTTGGACAAGTAGTCTATCCTACGAGCAGTACTTC. Protein sequence: CASSYKQGWTSSLSYEQYF.

This clonotype was observed a few times. This sequence joins TRBV19 and TRBJ1-2; no firm D call. Trimming took off 3 bases at V and 5 bases at J, with 10 bases between the two ends. The CDR3 is 13 residues long. The germline CDR1 and CDR2 sequences are LNHDA and SQIVND (reference sequence). Here the CDR3 reads CASSILTEYGYTF. The CDR3 region has the DNA TGTGCCAGTAGTATCTTGACGGAATATGGCTACACCTTC.

The chain is built from TRBV7-9 and TRBJ2-5; D may be TRBD1 or TRBD2 (6 bases each). The germline V gene encodes CDR1 SEHNR and CDR2 FQNEAQ (reference sequence). The CDR3 sequence is 15 residues long. Trimming cost V 5 bases and J 5 bases, with 18 bases left between them. CDR3 loop: CASSPSGAPQETQYF. As DNA, the CDR3 is TGTGCCAGCAGCCCCTCGGGGGCGCCTCAGGAGACCCAGTACTTC.

This clonotype turned up a few times. The CDR3: CATHRQESYEQYF. In DNA form, the CDR3 reads TGTGCCACCCACAGACAGGAGTCCTACGAGCAGTACTTC. The chain couples TRBV10-3 to TRBJ2-7; D might be TRBD1 (6 bases). The germline gives CDR1 ENHRY, CDR2 SYGVKD. There are 13 residues in the CDR3. The V end was cut by 10 bases, the J end by 1 base, with 14 bases between.

This clonotype has a count of ten or more. The V gene is TRBV20-1, the J gene TRBJ2-2; TRBD2 matches 7 bases. The CDR3 covers 14 residues. V dropped 7 bases and J dropped 0; count of bases not matched to a gene: 5. The germline V gene has CDR1 DFQATT and CDR2 SNEGSKA (reference sequence). The CDR3 is CSVTSGANTGELFF. In DNA, the CDR3 is TGCAGTGTTACCAGCGGGGCGAACACCGGGGAGCTGTTTTTT.

The chain employs TRBV7-3 and TRBJ1-1; the D is unclear. The CDR3 consists of 13 residues. The germline gives CDR1 SGHTA, CDR2 FQGTGA. V was cut by 5 bases and J by 1 base, with 8 bases left in between. CDR3 residues: CASSHVRNTEAFF. CDR3 in DNA: TGTGCCAGCAGCCATGTCAGGAACACTGAAGCTTTCTTT.

CDR3 sequence: CASSRRGYGQPQHF. The CDR3 DNA sequence: TGTGCCAGCAGCCGCAGGGGGTATGGTCAGCCCCAGCATTTT. J is TRBJ1-5 and V is TRBV7-9; 7 nucleotides match TRBD1. This CDR3 has 14 residues. The germline CDR1 and CDR2 sequences are SEHNR and FQNEAQ (reference sequence). V shed 5 bases, J shed 6 bases, and the junction held 7 bases outside the gene matches.

This sequence joins TRBV6-6 and TRBJ2-7, with 13 positions matching TRBD2. Germline V gives CDR1 MNHNY, CDR2 SVGAGI (reference sequence). CDR3 length equals 18 residues. V trimming: 5 bases; J trimming: 3 bases; junction bases outside the gene matches: 13. The CDR3 DNA reads as TGTGCCAGCAGTAGAAAAGGACTAGCGGGAGACCCGAACTACGAGCAGTACTTC. Its protein product is CASSRKGLAGDPNYEQYF.

This clonotype was picked up one time. The rearrangement uses TRBV7-9 and TRBJ2-7, with 9 positions matching TRBD2. The V segment lost 5 bases and the J segment 6 bases; nucleotides outside the gene matches: 5. The CDR3 loop spans 13 amino acids. CDR1 and CDR2 from the germline V gene are SEHNR and FQNEAQ (reference sequence). The CDR3 here is CASSPGLALEQYF. The CDR3 bases are TGTGCCAGCAGCCCGGGACTAGCTCTCGAGCAGTACTTC.

The CDR3 region is CASSPLRGGETQYF. DNA of the CDR3: TGTGCCAGCAGCCCCCTCCGTGGGGGTGAGACCCAGTACTTC. The chain carries TRBV12-3 or TRBV12-4 and TRBJ2-5; perhaps D is TRBD1 or TRBD2 (5 bases each). The CDR3 length is 14 residues. Trimming removed 6 bases at V and 5 bases at J, with 16 bases between.